This TCR beta chain was identified in a study of T cell responses to AZD1222 COVID-19 vaccine. Study in general: Samples with a second dose at about 4 or about 12 weeks were pooled together. General study findings and limits: Donors, mostly white British, included more females; clonal diversity was possibly underestimated. Vaccine-related CD4 TCRs covered spike, predominating at 160-218 and 743-854. Vaccination with two AZD1222 doses was followed by a rise in Spike-specific TCR breadth and depth.

The CDR3 consists of 14 residues. About this clone itself: The antigen remains unidentified.

Profiled with immunoSEQ multiplex PCR; TCRdb holds only in-frame clones, not every one. The profile shows 94,000 or so clones, about 90% of them singletons. The chain uses TRBV21-1 and TRBJ2-2; the table's D gene call, TRBD1, was not cross checked with the DNA. TRBV21-1 is reported as a pseudogene. The starting material was peripheral blood, obtained on day 0 of AZD1222 vaccination. The source is an adult in good health. The CDR3 spells CASSADAGVLELFF. For the CDR3, the DNA is TGTGCCAGCAGCGCTGATGCAGGGGTATTGGAGCTGTTTTTT.